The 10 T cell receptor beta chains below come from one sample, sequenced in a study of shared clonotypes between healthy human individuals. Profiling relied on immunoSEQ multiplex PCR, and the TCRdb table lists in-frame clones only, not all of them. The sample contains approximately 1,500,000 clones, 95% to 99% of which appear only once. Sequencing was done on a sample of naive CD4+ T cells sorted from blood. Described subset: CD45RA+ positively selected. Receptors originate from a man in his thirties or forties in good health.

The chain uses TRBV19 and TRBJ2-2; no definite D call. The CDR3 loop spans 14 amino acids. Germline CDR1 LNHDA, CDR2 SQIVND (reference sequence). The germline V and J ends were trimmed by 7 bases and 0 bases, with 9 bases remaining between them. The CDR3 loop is CASTGLANTGELFF. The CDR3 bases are TGTGCCAGTACGGGTCTAGCGAACACCGGGGAGCTGTTTTTT.

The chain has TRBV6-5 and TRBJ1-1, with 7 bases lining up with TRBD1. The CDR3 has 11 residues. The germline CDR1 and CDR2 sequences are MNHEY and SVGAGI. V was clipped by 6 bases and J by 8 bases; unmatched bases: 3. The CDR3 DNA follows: TGTGCCAGCAGCCTGGACAGGGAAGCTTTCTTT. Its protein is CASSLDREAFF.

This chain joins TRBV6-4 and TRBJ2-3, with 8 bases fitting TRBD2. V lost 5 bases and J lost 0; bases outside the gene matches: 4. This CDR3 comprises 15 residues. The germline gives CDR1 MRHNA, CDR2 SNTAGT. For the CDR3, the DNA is TGTGCCAGCAGTAAGACTAGCGAGAGCACAGATACGCAGTATTTT. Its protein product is CASSKTSESTDTQYF.

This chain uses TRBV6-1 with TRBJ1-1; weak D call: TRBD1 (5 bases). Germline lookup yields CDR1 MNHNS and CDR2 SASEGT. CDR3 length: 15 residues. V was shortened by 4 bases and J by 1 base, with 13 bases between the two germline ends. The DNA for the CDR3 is TGTGCCAGCAGTGCGCTAGGGACCGGGAACACTGAAGCTTTCTTT. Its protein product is CASSALGTGNTEAFF.

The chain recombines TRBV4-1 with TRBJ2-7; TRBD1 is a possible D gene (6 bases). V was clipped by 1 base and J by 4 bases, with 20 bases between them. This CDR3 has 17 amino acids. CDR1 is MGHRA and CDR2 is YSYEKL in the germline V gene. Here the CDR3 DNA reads TGCGCCAGCAGCCAAGTGTGGACAGCGGCAGGAGGTTACGAGCAGTACTTC. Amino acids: CASSQVWTAAGGYEQYF.

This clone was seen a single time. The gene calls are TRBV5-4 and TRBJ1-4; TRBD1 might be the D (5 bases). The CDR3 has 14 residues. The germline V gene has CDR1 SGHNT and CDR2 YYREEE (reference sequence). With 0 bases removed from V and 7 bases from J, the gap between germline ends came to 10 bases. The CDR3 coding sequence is TGTGCCAGCAGCTTGGGCTCGGGGCCTGAAAAACTGTTTTTT. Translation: CASSLGSGPEKLFF.

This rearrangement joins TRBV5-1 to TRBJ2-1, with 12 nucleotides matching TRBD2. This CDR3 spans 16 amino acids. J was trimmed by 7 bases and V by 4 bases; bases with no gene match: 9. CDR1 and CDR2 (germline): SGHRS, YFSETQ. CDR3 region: CASSRTSGTMRNEQFF. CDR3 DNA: TGCGCCAGCAGCAGGACTAGCGGGACCATGCGTAATGAGCAGTTCTTC.

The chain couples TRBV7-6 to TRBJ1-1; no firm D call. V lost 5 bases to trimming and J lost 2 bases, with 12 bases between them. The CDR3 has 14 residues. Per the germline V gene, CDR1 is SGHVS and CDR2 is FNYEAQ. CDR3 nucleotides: TGTGCCAGCAGCACGACGGGCGCTAACACTGAAGCTTTCTTT. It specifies CASSTTGANTEAFF.

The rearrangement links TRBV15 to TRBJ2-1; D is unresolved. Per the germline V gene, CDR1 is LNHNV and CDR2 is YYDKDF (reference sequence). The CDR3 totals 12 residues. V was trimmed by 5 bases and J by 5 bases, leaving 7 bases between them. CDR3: CATSPRNNEQFF. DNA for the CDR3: TGTGCCACCAGCCCCCGGAACAATGAGCAGTTCTTC.

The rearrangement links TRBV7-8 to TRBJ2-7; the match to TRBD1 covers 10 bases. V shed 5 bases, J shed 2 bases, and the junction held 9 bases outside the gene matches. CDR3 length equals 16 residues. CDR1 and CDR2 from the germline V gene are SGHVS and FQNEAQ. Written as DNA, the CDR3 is TGTGCCAGCAGCCTAACCGATGGGACAGGGGCCTACGAGCAGTACTTC. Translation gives CASSLTDGTGAYEQYF.